This T cell receptor (beta chain) was profiled in a study of T cell changes during pregnancy in multiple sclerosis. TCRdb's copy holds only in-frame clones and misses some; the assay was immunoSEQ multiplex PCR. The sample lists about 36,000 clones, around 90% seen once, with roughly 0.56% in the top ten. Germline V lookup: CDR1 SQVTM, CDR2 ANQGSEA. The CDR3 runs 8 residues. This specimen was CD4+ T cells from peripheral blood mononuclear cells, taken in the first trimester of pregnancy. The clonotype was recovered from a female donor with multiple sclerosis, enrolled in a pregnancy study. The chain carries TRBV29-1 and TRBJ1-1; D gene uncertain. The CDR3 reads CSVTEAFF. CDR3 bases: TGCAGTGTAACTGAAGCTTTCTTT.